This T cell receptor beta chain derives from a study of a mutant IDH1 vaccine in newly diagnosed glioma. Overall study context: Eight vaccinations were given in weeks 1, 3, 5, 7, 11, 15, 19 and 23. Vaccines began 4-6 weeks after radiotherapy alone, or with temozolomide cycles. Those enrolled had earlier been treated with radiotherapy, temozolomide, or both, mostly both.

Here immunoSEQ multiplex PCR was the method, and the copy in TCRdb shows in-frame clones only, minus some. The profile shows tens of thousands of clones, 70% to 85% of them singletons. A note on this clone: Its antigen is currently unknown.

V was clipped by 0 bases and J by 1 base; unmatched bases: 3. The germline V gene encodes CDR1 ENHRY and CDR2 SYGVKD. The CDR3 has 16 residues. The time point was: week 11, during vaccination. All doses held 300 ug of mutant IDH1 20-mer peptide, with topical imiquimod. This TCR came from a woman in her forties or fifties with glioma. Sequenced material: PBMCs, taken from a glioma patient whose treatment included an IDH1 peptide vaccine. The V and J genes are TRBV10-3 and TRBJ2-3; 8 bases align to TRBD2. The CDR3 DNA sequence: TGTGCCATCAGTGAGTCTATTAGCGGGGGCACAGATACGCAGTATTTT. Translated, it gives CAISESISGGTDTQYF.